This T cell receptor (beta chain) appears in the sequencing data of a study of T cell repertoires in cytomegalovirus infection. Study at large: Public TCR beta signatures were indicative of both CMV infection and a matching HLA type. Overall study results and limits: CMV carriers having the relevant HLA were flagged by cumulative public TCR beta family frequency. CMV-specific TCR beta clonotypes restricted by HLA-C dominated the ex vivo response.

Each CDR3 protein is one row after TCRdb ran MiXCR on the reads. This sample yields about 360,000 distinct CDR3 sequences, of which 18% are seen a single time; around 9.3% belongs to the top ten. This clonotype was picked up many times. Its antigen is as yet unknown. The CDR3 contains 19 residues. Per the germline V gene, CDR1 is SGHTA and CDR2 is FQGNSA. The ends lost 8 bases at V and 5 bases at J; junction bases unmatched: 18. The rearrangement links TRBV7-2 to TRBJ1-4; 12 positions match TRBD1. The TCR sequence derives from a human donor in good health (CMV status not recorded). Some clones in this sample may be carry-over from other donors' samples. The sample taken for sequencing was PBMCs. CDR3 residues: CASGFKGGTGGRENEKLFF. CDR3 DNA sequence: TGTGCCAGCGGATTTAAGGGTGGGACAGGGGGCCGGGAAAATGAAAAACTGTTTTTT.